The source of this T cell receptor (beta chain) is a study of identical twins. TCRdb itself ran the 5' RACE reads through MiXCR, one entry per CDR3 protein. The profile shows 250,000 or so distinct CDR3 sequences, around 8.8% of them singletons. Per germline, CDR1 MDHEN and CDR2 SYDVKM. Trimming cost V 3 bases and J 2 bases, with 13 bases left between them. The length of the CDR3 is 16 residues. There are a few counts of this clonotype. These same records also appear under a second study, on yellow fever vaccine responses in identical twins.

The source of this sequence is a young woman in good health. The sequenced material came from CD8+ T cells sorted from blood. The chain combines TRBV28 with TRBJ2-2, with a possible D match to TRBD2 (5 bases). CDR3 protein: CASSFRLNPNTGELFF. For the CDR3, the DNA is TGTGCCAGCAGTTTCAGACTAAACCCCAACACCGGGGAGCTGTTTTTT.